A single sample gave rise to the 32 T cell receptor beta chains below, sequenced in a study of control samples from healthy donors and cancer patients. Using immunoSEQ multiplex PCR, the repertoire was profiled, and TCRdb retains in-frame clones only, with some absent. Of more than 85,000 clones listed, about nine tenths are singletons. Input material: blood. All receptors derive from a human donor in good health. The donor label of this sample is uncertain.

This CDR3 reads CASSMTSGGANEQFF. In nucleotides, the CDR3 is TGTGCCAGCAGTATGACTAGCGGGGGGGCCAATGAGCAGTTCTTC. The V gene is TRBV27, the J gene TRBJ2-1, with 14 bases matching TRBD2. The CDR3 runs to 15 residues. V lost 5 bases to trimming and J lost 6 bases; unmatched junction nucleotides: 3. The V gene's germline CDR1 is MNHEY and CDR2 SMNVEV (reference sequence).

The chain recombines TRBV19 with TRBJ1-4; TRBD1 is a possible D gene (6 bases). The V end was cut by 6 bases, the J end by 4 bases, with 15 bases between. CDR1 and CDR2 from the germline V gene are LNHDA and SQIVND (reference sequence). The CDR3 is made up of 15 amino acids. The CDR3, as DNA: TGTGCCAGTAGCCAAACAGGGAGGATTAATGAAAAACTGTTTTTT. This gives the protein CASSQTGRINEKLFF.

The chain combines TRBV28 with TRBJ2-3, with 13 bases aligning to TRBD2. Trimming took 4 bases from V and 2 from J; bases not matched to a gene: 9. Germline loops: CDR1 MDHEN, CDR2 SYDVKM. This CDR3 is 18 amino acids long. The CDR3 loop reads CASSYPSLAGGPTDTQYF. Written as DNA, the CDR3 is TGTGCCAGCAGTTACCCATCACTAGCGGGGGGGCCCACAGATACGCAGTATTTT.

This clone was detected a few times. CDR3 protein: CASSPPANVRGYTF. The CDR3 nucleotides read TGTGCCAGCAGTCCCCCGGCGAACGTGAGAGGCTACACCTTC. The V and J genes are TRBV28 and TRBJ1-2; D not resolved. In germline, CDR1 is MDHEN, CDR2 SYDVKM. The ends were cut back, 5 bases at V and 8 bases at J, with 18 bases in the middle. The CDR3 is 14 residues long.

This clone occurred a few times. The V and J genes are TRBV27 and TRBJ1-2, with D unclear. The V and J ends lost 3 bases and 5 bases respectively, with 19 bases between them. CDR1 and CDR2 from the germline V gene are MNHEY and SMNVEV (reference sequence). CDR3 size: 16 residues. The CDR3 loop is CASSFRGTAVPYGYTF. The DNA for the CDR3 is TGTGCCAGCAGTTTTCGAGGTACCGCCGTCCCATATGGCTACACCTTC.

The chain uses TRBV25-1 and TRBJ2-2, with a possible D match to TRBD2 (5 bases). Germline CDR1 reads MGHDK; CDR2 reads SYGVNS. The ends were cut back, 3 bases at V and 3 bases at J, with 20 bases in the middle. The CDR3 consists of 18 residues. The DNA for the CDR3 is TGTGCCAGCAGTGAGAGAGAAGCGGCATCCTTGTACACCGGGGAGCTGTTTTTT. It is translated as CASSEREAASLYTGELFF.

The rearrangement joins TRBV2 to TRBJ2-3; 10 bases fit TRBD1. The V gene end was trimmed by 6 bases and the J gene end by 3 bases; junction bases not matched to a gene: 6. This CDR3 is built from 15 residues. Germline V gene sequence: CDR1 SNHLY, CDR2 FYNNEI. CDR3 DNA sequence: TGTGCCAGCAGCCTGGGACAGGGGCAGACAGATACGCAGTATTTT. Translating it yields CASSLGQGQTDTQYF.

V gene TRBV19 combines with J gene TRBJ1-2, with D possibly matching TRBD1 (5 bases). Trimming stripped 0 bases from V and 8 bases from J, with 10 bases between. This CDR3 region has 13 residues. The germline CDR1 and CDR2 sequences are LNHDA and SQIVND (reference sequence). Here the CDR3 reads CASSIDGGYGYTF. In nucleotides, the CDR3 is TGTGCCAGTAGTATAGACGGGGGGTACGGCTACACCTTC.

This clone was detected only once. This chain joins TRBV12-5 and TRBJ2-7; 11 nucleotides line up with TRBD2. The CDR3 runs to 16 residues. After removal of 2 bases from V and 1 base from J, the junction contained 4 bases not matched to a gene. The germline CDR1 and CDR2 sequences are LGHNT and FRNRAP. The CDR3 coding sequence is TGTGCTAGTGGTTTGCCCACTAGCGGGGGTTCCTACGAGCAGTACTTC. Translating gives CASGLPTSGGSYEQYF.

The chain uses TRBV5-1 and TRBJ1-2; a weak D match, TRBD1 (6 bases). Trimming stripped 2 bases from V and 0 bases from J, with 11 bases between. From germline, CDR1 is SGHRS and CDR2 YFSETQ. The CDR3 covers 15 residues. In DNA, the CDR3 is TGCGCCAGCAGCTTATCAGGGGAAGCTAACTATGGCTACACCTTC. Translated, it gives CASSLSGEANYGYTF.

The rearrangement links TRBV7-9 to TRBJ2-7; D possibly uses TRBD1 or TRBD2 (6 bases each). The V gene lost 1 base and the J gene lost 1 base, with 17 bases spanning the gap. The CDR3 contains 17 residues. Germline CDR1 and CDR2: SEHNR and FQNEAQ (reference sequence). The CDR3 spells CASSLVGGPRNSYEQYF. The CDR3, as DNA: TGTGCCAGCAGCTTAGTGGGGGGCCCTAGAAATTCCTACGAGCAGTACTTC.

The chain links TRBV5-1 to TRBJ2-1; 8 positions agree with TRBD2. The CDR3 has 15 residues. V was clipped by 4 bases and J by 1 base; unmatched bases: 4. Germline V lookup: CDR1 SGHRS, CDR2 YFSETQ. The CDR3 DNA is TGCGCCAGCAGCGGCGGGGGGCTGTCCTACAATGAGCAGTTCTTC. Its protein product is CASSGGGLSYNEQFF.

This clone was seen a handful of times. The chain is built from TRBV5-4 and TRBJ2-1; 7 bases line up with TRBD2. CDR1 is SGHNT, CDR2 YYREEE, per germline (reference sequence). The CDR3 runs 16 residues. Trimming at V came to 0 bases and at J to 5 bases, leaving 8 bases not matched to a gene. The CDR3 nucleotides are TGTGCCAGCAGCTTGGATTTTGGCGGGGGTGACAATGAGCAGTTCTTC. Translation gives CASSLDFGGGDNEQFF.

This clone was seen once. The V and J genes are TRBV11-2 and TRBJ1-6, with 9 bases matching TRBD1. CDR1 is SGHAT and CDR2 is FQNNGV in the germline V gene. V lost 5 bases to trimming and J lost 6 bases; unmatched junction nucleotides: 11. The CDR3 extends over 17 amino acids. CDR3: CASSVLGQGKVNSPLHF. Written as DNA, the CDR3 is TGTGCCAGCAGCGTCCTCGGACAGGGGAAAGTTAATTCACCCCTCCACTTT.

V and J are TRBV6-1 and TRBJ2-7, with 7 positions matching TRBD1. J lost 0 bases, V lost 4 bases, and 9 bases had no gene match. The CDR3 length is 16 residues. CDR1 and CDR2 from the germline V gene are MNHNS and SASEGT. The CDR3 DNA sequence: TGTGCCAGCAGTGCTAAGGGGACAGCGAGCTCCTACGAGCAGTACGTC. Translated, it gives CASSAKGTASSYEQYV.

This chain uses TRBV7-2 with TRBJ2-3; D may be TRBD2 (5 bases). V was shortened by 4 bases and J by 4 bases, with 12 bases between the two germline ends. The CDR3 sequence is 14 residues long. Germline values: CDR1 SGHTA, CDR2 FQGNSA. CDR3 sequence reads: CASSSRVGSDTQYF. Here the CDR3 DNA reads TGTGCCAGCAGCTCGAGGGTGGGATCAGATACGCAGTATTTT.

V and J are TRBV19 and TRBJ2-2; 10 nucleotides agree with TRBD1. The J segment lost 8 bases and the V segment lost 1 base, leaving 4 bases of the junction unmatched. The germline CDR1 and CDR2 sequences are LNHDA and SQIVND (reference sequence). The CDR3 runs 15 residues. The CDR3 DNA follows: TGTGCCAGTAGTATAGGAGGGACAGGGGCGGGGGAGCTGTTTTTT. This gives the protein CASSIGGTGAGELFF.

The gene calls are TRBV12-5 and TRBJ2-4, with 9 bases fitting TRBD2. This CDR3 is 17 amino acids long. V was pared by 6 bases and J by 0 bases, with 9 bases of the junction left unmatched. CDR1 is LGHNT, CDR2 FRNRAP, per germline. The CDR3 protein is CASGLTAGGLAKNIQYF. The CDR3 DNA reads TGTGCTAGTGGCCTTACTGCGGGGGGGCTAGCCAAAAACATTCAGTACTTC. The full variable domain, rest sourced from reference TRBV12-5 and TRBJ2-4, is DARVTQTPRHKVTEMGQEVTMRCQPILGHNTVFWYRQTMMQGLELLAYFRNRAPLDDSGMPKDRFSAEMPDATLATLKIQPSEPRDSAVYFCASGLTAGGLAKNIQYFGAGTRLSVL.

This chain uses TRBV7-2 with TRBJ2-4; D not certain. Germline V gene data show CDR1 as SGHTA and CDR2 as FQGNSA. The CDR3 sequence is 11 residues long. Trimming took 3 bases from V and 6 from J, leaving 3 bases between them. CDR3 coding DNA: TGTGCCAGCAGCTTGTCAAACATTCAGTACTTC. Translated, it gives CASSLSNIQYF.

V and J are TRBV6-1 and TRBJ2-7; 10 bases are a match to TRBD1. CDR1 MNHNS and CDR2 SASEGT come from the germline V gene. The CDR3 spans 16 residues. J lost 3 bases, V lost 3 bases, and 8 bases had no gene match. The CDR3 DNA reads TGTGCCAGCAGTGACGCCGGGACAGGGGTTGTCTACGAGCAGTACTTC. Amino acids: CASSDAGTGVVYEQYF.

This clone turned up a few times. This chain uses TRBV5-6 with TRBJ2-3; D is uncertain. The CDR3 runs to 12 residues. Germline CDR1 and CDR2: SGHDT and YYEEEE. V shed 4 bases and J shed 6 bases, with 9 bases lying between them. The CDR3 spells CASSRGIDTQYF. CDR3 DNA: TGTGCCAGCAGCAGAGGTATCGATACGCAGTATTTT.

The chain's CDR3 is CATSDKRDGETQYF. CDR3 DNA: TGTGCCACCAGTGATAAAAGGGACGGGGAGACCCAGTACTTC. The J gene is TRBJ2-5, the V gene TRBV24-1, with D perhaps being TRBD1 or TRBD2 (5 bases each). V lost 3 bases to trimming and J lost 5 bases, with 12 bases between them. Per germline, CDR1 KGHDR and CDR2 SFDVKD. The CDR3 length is 14 residues.

This chain links TRBV7-2 with TRBJ2-1; unclear D gene. Looked up from germline, CDR1 is SGHTA and CDR2 is FQGNSA. Trimming stripped 3 bases from V and 4 bases from J, with 10 bases between. CDR3 length: 14 residues. The CDR3 sequence is CASSFLSIYNEQFF. CDR3 sequence (DNA): TGTGCCAGCAGCTTCCTCTCAATTTACAATGAGCAGTTCTTC. Filled out from reference TRBV7-2 and TRBJ2-1, the complete variable domain reads GAGVSQSPSNKVTEKGKDVELRCDPISGHTALYWYRQSLGQGLEFLIYFQGNSAPDKSGLPSDRFSAERTGGSVSTLTIQRTQQEDSAVYLCASSFLSIYNEQFFGPGTRLTVL.

The chain couples TRBV7-8 to TRBJ2-7, with D tentatively TRBD1 (5 bases). V was cut by 3 bases and J by 4 bases, with 10 bases left in between. Germline V gene data show CDR1 as SGHVS and CDR2 as FQNEAQ. The length of the CDR3 is 13 residues. The CDR3 loop is CASSLNQGYEQYF. For the CDR3, the DNA is TGTGCCAGCAGCTTGAACCAGGGATACGAGCAGTACTTC.

This chain joins TRBV2 and TRBJ2-1, with a weak D call TRBD2 (6 bases). Per the germline V gene, CDR1 is SNHLY and CDR2 is FYNNEI. The CDR3 has 15 amino acids. Between the trimmed V and J ends, which lost 4 bases and 7 bases, there was a span of 17 bases. CDR3 DNA: TGTGCCAGCAGTGTTGCGCGGGCCCGGGGGAATGAGCAGTTCTTC. Amino acids: CASSVARARGNEQFF. The complete variable domain, with remaining parts taken from reference TRBV2 and TRBJ2-1, reads EPEVTQTPSHQVTQMGQEVILRCVPISNHLYFYWYRQILGQKVEFLVSFYNNEISEKSEIFDDQFSVERPDGSNFTLKIRSTKLEDSAMYFCASSVARARGNEQFFGPGTRLTVL.

With regard to this clone: The sample contains more than one DNA sequence encoding this CDR3. V gene TRBV18 combines with J gene TRBJ1-6; 11 nucleotides align to TRBD1. Germline CDR1 and CDR2: KGHSH and LQKENI. The CDR3 is made up of 15 amino acids. With 2 bases clipped from V and 8 bases from J, the junction kept 2 bases outside the gene matches. The CDR3 bases are TGTGCCAGCTCACCAAGGACAGGGGGCGATTCACCCCTCCACTTT. The encoded protein is CASSPRTGGDSPLHF.

The rearrangement joins TRBV6-5 to TRBJ2-7, with TRBD1 matching over 9 bases. After removal of 4 bases from V and 2 bases from J, the junction contained 6 bases not matched to a gene. The CDR3 has 15 residues. CDR1 MNHEY and CDR2 SVGAGI come from the germline V gene. The CDR3 protein is CASSFRDRATYEQYF. As DNA, the CDR3 is TGTGCCAGCAGTTTTAGGGACAGGGCGACCTACGAGCAGTACTTC.

The chain employs TRBV2 and TRBJ1-5; 9 positions agree with TRBD1. This CDR3 has 14 residues. The germline gives CDR1 SNHLY, CDR2 FYNNEI. V shed 8 bases and J 4 bases; nucleotides not matched to a gene: 6. DNA for the CDR3: TGTGCCAGCCTCCCGGACAGGGGAAATCAGCCCCAGCATTTT. It is translated as CASLPDRGNQPQHF.

The chain uses TRBV15 and TRBJ1-3; D unclear. The germline V gene has CDR1 LNHNV and CDR2 YYDKDF (reference sequence). Trimming pared 3 bases from V and 0 bases from J, leaving 12 bases between. This CDR3 is 16 amino acids long. In nucleotides, the CDR3 is TGTGCCACCAGCAGCCCCAACCCGAGCTCTGGAAACACCATATATTTT. This sequence encodes CATSSPNPSSGNTIYF.

The genes are TRBV12-3 or TRBV12-4 and TRBJ2-3; D gene ambiguous. Trimming removed 3 bases from V and 6 bases from J, with 4 bases in between. CDR3 size: 11 residues. The CDR3 is CASSFIDTQYF. The CDR3 DNA follows: TGTGCCAGCAGTTTCATTGATACGCAGTATTTT.

The J gene is TRBJ2-6, the V gene TRBV28; D call uncertain. Germline CDR1 MDHEN, CDR2 SYDVKM. The CDR3 totals 13 residues. The ends were cut back, 6 bases at V and 0 bases at J, with 3 bases in the middle. CDR3 sequence: CASRYSGANVLTF. The CDR3 DNA is TGTGCCAGCAGGTACTCTGGGGCCAACGTCCTGACTTTC.

CDR3 coding DNA: TGTGCCAGCAGTAAACCGGGACAGGGGCCGACAAACTATGGCTACACCTTC. Its translation is CASSKPGQGPTNYGYTF. The V call is TRBV28, the J call TRBJ1-2; 10 nucleotides agree with TRBD1. Germline V lookup: CDR1 MDHEN, CDR2 SYDVKM. This CDR3 comprises 17 residues. With 5 bases clipped from V and 2 bases from J, the junction kept 11 bases outside the gene matches.